Sequencing of this T cell receptor (beta chain) was carried out in a study of T cell changes during pregnancy in multiple sclerosis. Measured with immunoSEQ multiplex PCR; TCRdb has only the in-frame clones, and not every one. The repertoire has just under 50,000 clones, about nine tenths of them found once; the top ten carry roughly 10%. The CDR3 length is 18 residues. The ends were cut back, 0 bases at V and 0 bases at J, with 15 bases in the middle. Per the germline V gene, CDR1 is MGHRA and CDR2 is YSYEKL. This receptor was identified in a female donor with multiple sclerosis, enrolled in a pregnancy study. The V gene is TRBV4-1, the J gene TRBJ2-4; the D is unclear. The material was CD8+ T cells from peripheral blood mononuclear cells, obtained after pregnancy. The CDR3 reads CASSQDHPQTVAKNIQYF. The DNA of the CDR3 is TGCGCCAGCAGCCAAGATCACCCTCAAACTGTAGCCAAAAACATTCAGTACTTC.